A single sample gave rise to the 31 T cell receptor beta chains below, sequenced in a study of tumor-infiltrating lymphocytes in primary liver carcinoma (dated by TCRdb to about 2017). TRIzol reagent was used to extract blood RNA from unsorted whole blood, while the DNeasy Blood & Tissue kit provided the germline DNA. The sequencer listed for this sample is Illumina HiSeq 2500. TCRbeta-specific cDNA was reverse-transcribed from 500 ng total RNA using a constant-region primer and ProtoScript II reverse transcriptase. Three nested multiplex PCR rounds, following a slightly modified ARM-PCR procedure, were used to build the TCRbeta libraries. The first two PCR rounds used multiplex TRBV1-TRBV30 forward primers with a Cbeta reverse primer, each for approximately 9 cycles. TCRdb passed the public sequencing reads through fastp at Q25 and MiXCR, retaining productive beta sequences. Identical CDR3 protein sequences are pooled into one entry, listed with their most common genes and DNA. Counted in this sample were 310,000 or so distinct CDR3 sequences; 58% of them appeared once. The top ten constitute more than 15% of the sample.

Sequenced input: peripheral blood. These receptors originate from a woman in her thirties with primary liver carcinoma and hepatitis B virus infection.

This clonotype was detected many times. V usage is TRBV6-5 and J usage is TRBJ1-1; 7 positions match TRBD1. The CDR3 runs 14 residues. Germline loops: CDR1 MNHEY, CDR2 SVGAGI. V gave up 6 bases and J gave up 6 bases; unmatched junction bases: 10. CDR3 DNA: TGTGCCAGCAGCCCGCCGACAGGGATGGCTGAAGCTTTCTTT. Its translation: CASSPPTGMAEAFF.

On this clonotype: A read error is possible here, since a much larger clone lies one base away. The V call is TRBV12-3 or TRBV12-4, the J call TRBJ1-1; D is undetermined. The CDR3 runs to 15 residues. In DNA, the CDR3 is TGTGCCAGCAGTTGGGTCTCTGGGATGAACACTGATGCTTTCTTT. It specifies CASSWVSGMNTDAFF.

The V and J genes are TRBV5-1 and TRBJ2-7; D possibly corresponds to TRBD1 (6 bases). The germline V gene has CDR1 SGHRS and CDR2 YFSETQ. Trimming cost V 4 bases and J 6 bases, with 17 bases left between them. The CDR3 has 14 residues. The CDR3 reads CASSPRTAILEQYF. CDR3 nucleotides: TGCGCCAGCAGCCCTAGGACAGCGATTCTCGAGCAGTACTTC.

This clonotype was counted many times. The chain couples TRBV11-2 to TRBJ2-7; tentatively, D is TRBD1 (5 bases). This CDR3 spans 15 amino acids. Germline CDR1 reads SGHAT; CDR2 reads FQNNGV. V gave up 1 base and J gave up 2 bases, with 12 bases separating them. CDR3 protein: CASSLARQTAYEQYF. DNA of the CDR3: TGTGCCAGCAGCTTAGCGAGACAGACCGCCTACGAGCAGTACTTC.

With regard to this clonotype: One end of the junction varies from germline; a read error may be responsible. The chain couples TRBV11-2 to TRBJ1-1; D is perhaps TRBD1 (5 bases). The CDR3 runs to 16 residues. Germline values: CDR1 SGHAT, CDR2 FQNNGV. The CDR3, as DNA: TGTGCCAGCAGGGCAACAGGAATGGGGAGATACAATGAAGCTTCCTTT. Protein: CASRATGMGRYNEASF.

This clonotype showed up many times. The chain joins TRBV11-3 to TRBJ2-1; TRBD2 matches 15 bases. Germline V CDR1 and CDR2: SGHNT, YENEEA. With V trimmed by 0 bases and J by 1 base, 10 bases remained unmatched. CDR3 length equals 21 residues. The CDR3: CASSLDLRGLAGGLSYNEQFF. The CDR3 nucleotides read TGTGCCAGCAGCTTAGATTTAAGGGGACTAGCGGGAGGTCTGTCCTACAATGAGCAGTTCTTC.

Concerning this clonotype itself: A much bigger clone sits one base away, suggesting this may be a read error. The V and J genes are TRBV29-1 and TRBJ2-7; D perhaps matches TRBD1 (6 bases). Trimming stripped 6 bases from V and 6 bases from J, with 12 bases between. The CDR3 has 11 residues. The germline V gene has CDR1 SQVTM and CDR2 ANQGSEA. The CDR3 DNA reads as TGCAGCGTGAACTGGGACACCGAGCAGTACTTC. Residues: CSVNWDTEQYF.

Of note for this clonotype: At one of its ends the junction is not consistent with the germline gene, which may arise from a read error. The V and J genes are TRBV13 and TRBJ1-4; D is uncertain. Germline V gene data show CDR1 as PRHDT and CDR2 as FYEKMQ (reference sequence). The CDR3 has 14 residues. This chain's CDR3 is CASSSHMANGKLFF. Written as DNA, the CDR3 is TGTGCCAGCAGCTCCCATATGGCTAATGGAAAACTGTTTTTT.

This clonotype appeared many times. The rearrangement joins TRBV5-6 to TRBJ2-3; D possibly uses TRBD1 or TRBD2 (5 bases each). The CDR3 runs to 12 residues. Trimming shortened V by 8 bases and J by 7 bases, and 14 bases separated the two germline ends. Per the germline V gene, CDR1 is SGHDT and CDR2 is YYEEEE. CDR3 coding DNA: TGTGCCAGTAACCGGGACGCAAATACGCAGTATTTT. It codes for CASNRDANTQYF.

V is TRBV11-3 and J is TRBJ2-1, with 9 nucleotides matching TRBD1. Germline CDR1 is SGHNT and CDR2 is YENEEA. This CDR3 has 17 amino acids. After removal of 5 bases from V and 3 bases from J, the junction contained 11 bases not matched to a gene. CDR3 loop: CASSLGAGQGNYNEQFF. DNA for the CDR3: TGTGCCAGCAGCCTTGGCGCCGGACAGGGGAACTACAATGAGCAGTTCTTC.

This clonotype was counted a few times. This chain links TRBV10-2 with TRBJ2-1, with a possible D match to TRBD1 (5 bases). Germline-derived CDR1 and CDR2 are WSHSY and SAAADI. The V gene lost 5 bases and the J gene lost 5 bases, with 19 bases spanning the gap. CDR3 size: 16 residues. CDR3 protein: CASSFPRNQGDNEQFF. DNA of the CDR3: TGCGCCAGCAGTTTCCCGCGAAACCAGGGCGACAATGAGCAGTTCTTC.

The chain combines TRBV28 with TRBJ2-7; D might be TRBD2 (6 bases). Trimming removed 5 bases at V and 3 bases at J, with 20 bases between. The germline gives CDR1 MDHEN, CDR2 SYDVKM. This CDR3 region has 16 residues. The chain's CDR3 is CASSRDGGKELYEQYF. CDR3 bases: TGTGCCAGCAGTCGGGACGGAGGGAAGGAACTCTACGAGCAGTACTTC.

This clonotype was picked up many times. V gene TRBV12-3 or TRBV12-4 combines with J gene TRBJ2-1; 13 bases match TRBD2. After removal of 10 bases from V and 15 bases from J, the junction contained 6 bases not matched to a gene. The CDR3 has 11 residues. The CDR3 DNA sequence: TGTGCCACCCTGACTAGCGGGAGGTGGTTCTTC. Amino acid sequence: CATLTSGRWFF.

Comment on this clonotype: This clone may be a read error of a much larger clone one base away. The J gene is TRBJ2-2, the V gene TRBV12-3 or TRBV12-4; TRBD2 aligns across 10 bases. CDR3 length: 14 residues. CDR3 coding DNA: TGTGCCAGCAGGCTAGCGGGAGTCACCGGGGATCTGTTTTTT. It yields the protein CASRLAGVTGDLFF.

Details on this clonotype: Mismatch with germline at one junction end may stem from a read error. The chain combines TRBV4-2 with TRBJ2-4, with D perhaps TRBD1 or TRBD2 (6 bases each). Looked up from germline, CDR1 is LGHNA and CDR2 is YNFKEQ. This CDR3 is 18 amino acids long. The CDR3 region has the DNA TGTGCCAGCAACCAAGGGGGTGGCGGGAAGAGAGCCAAAAACATTCAGTACTTC. Translated, it gives CASNQGGGGKRAKNIQYF.

The chain has TRBV5-1 and TRBJ2-1, with D perhaps matching TRBD1 or TRBD2 (6 bases each). This CDR3 contains 14 residues. V lost 4 bases and J lost 9, with 17 bases in between. Per the germline V gene, CDR1 is SGHRS and CDR2 is YFSETQ. The CDR3 DNA reads as TGCGCCAGCAGCCGGGGGCCTTCCCAAAGTGAGCAGTTCTTC. Residues: CASSRGPSQSEQFF. The complete variable domain, with remaining parts taken from reference TRBV5-1 and TRBJ2-1, reads KAGVTQTPRYLIKTRGQQVTLSCSPISGHRSVSWYQQTPGQGLQFLFEYFSETQRNKGNFPGRFSGRQFSNSRSEMNVSTLELGDSALYLCASSRGPSQSEQFFGPGTRLTVL.

This clonotype has more than one count but fewer than ten. The CDR3 DNA is TGTGCCAGCAGGGAGGGACTAGCGCCTAAGTATACGCAGTATTTT. Translation: CASREGLAPKYTQYF. The gene calls are TRBV6-5 and TRBJ2-3; TRBD2 matches at 10 bases. The CDR3 length is 15 residues. Germline CDR1 reads MNHEY; CDR2 reads SVGAGI. Trimming cost V 6 bases and J 7 bases; bases outside gene matches: 10.

This clonotype has a single count. It may be a read error: a sequence one base away is much more abundant. CDR3 DNA: TGTGCCTGCAGGGAGGCCTCCTACAATGAGCAGTTCTTC. Protein sequence: CACREASYNEQFF. This chain uses TRBV6-5 with TRBJ2-1, with a possible D match to TRBD2 (6 bases). From germline, CDR1 is MNHEY and CDR2 SVGAGI. This CDR3 is 13 amino acids long.

The table lists this clonotype with many counts. This chain joins TRBV12-3 or TRBV12-4 and TRBJ1-5, with 8 positions matching TRBD1. V gave up 6 bases and J gave up 3 bases; unmatched junction bases: 4. The CDR3 loop spans 14 amino acids. This CDR3 is CASRQTGANQPQHF. In DNA form, the CDR3 reads TGTGCCAGCAGGCAGACAGGGGCCAATCAGCCCCAGCATTTT.

The CDR3 nucleotides read TGCGCCAGCAGCCAAGGGCTAATGGGGGGTGAGATACAGTACTTC. It encodes CASSQGLMGGEIQYF. The gene calls are TRBV4-3 and TRBJ2-5, with D perhaps TRBD2 (6 bases). The CDR3 is made up of 15 amino acids. Germline CDR1 LGHNA, CDR2 YSLEER. Trimming removed 1 base at V and 11 bases at J, with 20 bases between.

The count of this clonotype is one. At one of its ends the junction is not consistent with the germline gene, which may arise from a read error. The J gene is TRBJ2-5, the V gene TRBV28; TRBD1 might be the D (5 bases). This CDR3 is 12 amino acids long. In germline, CDR1 is MDHEN, CDR2 SYDVKM. CDR3 amino acids: CGSSLGQPTQYF. DNA for the CDR3: TGTGGCAGCAGTTTGGGGCAGCCGACCCAGTACTTC.

The rearrangement joins TRBV7-9 to TRBJ2-2; a possible D gene is TRBD2 (6 bases). Per the germline V gene, CDR1 is SEHNR and CDR2 is FQNEAQ (reference sequence). Between the trimmed V and J ends, which lost 3 bases and 0 bases, there was a span of 11 bases. This CDR3 is built from 16 residues. The CDR3 DNA is TGTGCCAGCAGCTTGCGGGGACCATCGAACACCGGGGAGCTGTTTTTT. This encodes CASSLRGPSNTGELFF. The whole variable domain, remainder taken from reference TRBV7-9 and TRBJ2-2, is DTGVSQNPRHKITKRGQNVTFRCDPISEHNRLYWYRQTLGQGPEFLTYFQNEAQLEKSRLLSDRFSAERPKGSFSTLEIQRTEQGDSAMYLCASSLRGPSNTGELFFGEGSRLTVL.

This clonotype has a count of ten or more. V is TRBV6-5 and J is TRBJ1-3, with D possibly matching TRBD1 (5 bases). Germline loops: CDR1 MNHEY, CDR2 SVGAGI. The CDR3 spans 13 residues. V gave up 5 bases and J gave up 6 bases, with 11 bases separating them. In DNA, the CDR3 is TGTGCCAGCAGTCCGGGACGAACAAACACCATATATTTT. Amino acids: CASSPGRTNTIYF.

This clonotype came up a few times. The rearrangement joins TRBV6-2 or TRBV6-3 to TRBJ2-7; tentative D call: TRBD2 (5 bases). The V and J ends lost 0 bases and 0 bases respectively, with 12 bases between them. Germline-derived CDR1 and CDR2 are MNHEY and SVGEGT. The CDR3 runs 16 residues. For the CDR3, the DNA is TGTGCCAGCAGTTACTCGCGTCTAGCAGACTCCTACGAGCAGTACTTC. Protein product: CASSYSRLADSYEQYF.

In the case of this clonotype: This may stem from a read error, because a much larger clone lies one nucleotide away. This sequence joins TRBV6-6 and TRBJ2-3, with 9 positions matching TRBD1. The CDR3 contains 15 residues. CDR1 is MNHNY, CDR2 SVGAGI, per germline (reference sequence). V was clipped by 4 bases and J by 4 bases; unmatched bases: 6. The CDR3 loop is CASSFTRQGADTQYF. CDR3 bases: TGTGCCAGCAGTTTCACCAGACAGGGGGCAGATACGCAGTATTTT.

The gene calls are TRBV10-1 and TRBJ2-1, with D possibly matching TRBD2 (6 bases). There are 15 residues in the CDR3. V was clipped by 3 bases and J by 6 bases, with 15 bases between them. Germline loops: CDR1 WNHNN, CDR2 SYGVQD (reference sequence). The CDR3 sequence is CASSDPGLGLNEQFF. CDR3 in DNA: TGCGCCAGCAGTGATCCGGGACTCGGTCTCAATGAGCAGTTCTTC.

This clonotype came up a few times. The genes are TRBV28 and TRBJ2-5, with 7 positions matching TRBD1. V shed 6 bases, J shed 2 bases, and the junction held 12 bases outside the gene matches. The CDR3 is 16 residues long. Germline V gene data show CDR1 as MDHEN and CDR2 as SYDVKM. The CDR3 loop is CASRVRQGSPQETQYF. The CDR3 DNA reads as TGTGCCAGCAGGGTACGACAGGGTTCTCCTCAAGAGACCCAGTACTTC.

The chain recombines TRBV11-3 with TRBJ2-5; no clear D. The CDR3 is 17 residues long. CDR1 and CDR2 (germline): SGHNT, YENEEA. V lost 2 bases and J 2 bases, leaving 18 bases between the germline ends. CDR3 coding DNA: TGTGCCAGCAGCTTAACCATTTGGGTGTTGGGACAAGAGACCCAGTACTTC. Translation gives CASSLTIWVLGQETQYF.

This clonotype was observed once. No conserved phenylalanine or tryptophan ends this CDR3, so it is likely a read error. The CDR3 nucleotides are TGTGCCAGCAGCTTAGAGGGGATTCAGTACCTC. Its translation is CASSLEGIQYL. The chain recombines TRBV7-9 with TRBJ2-4; D possibly corresponds to TRBD1 (5 bases). Trimming removed 1 base from V and 10 bases from J, with 5 bases in between. CDR3 length: 11 amino acids. Germline V gives CDR1 SEHNR, CDR2 FQNEAQ (reference sequence).

This clonotype was counted ten times or more. The chain recombines TRBV6-1 with TRBJ2-3; 12 bases are a match to TRBD2. Germline V CDR1 and CDR2: MNHNS, SASEGT. The V and J ends lost 5 bases and 5 bases, in that order; junction bases with no gene match: 5. The CDR3 contains 15 residues. CDR3 sequence reads: CASSSSGRAQDTQYF. The CDR3 coding sequence is TGTGCCAGCAGTTCTAGCGGGAGGGCCCAAGATACGCAGTATTTT.

This clonotype was recorded many times. This sequence joins TRBV11-1 and TRBJ2-3; 11 bases map to TRBD2. V was clipped by 5 bases and J by 5 bases; unmatched bases: 6. This CDR3 region has 15 residues. Germline V gene data show CDR1 as SGHAT and CDR2 as FQDESV (reference sequence). CDR3 amino acids: CASSPLTSGIDTQYF. For the CDR3, the DNA is TGTGCCAGCAGCCCCTTGACTAGCGGGATAGATACGCAGTATTTT.